This record concerns one T cell receptor beta chain sequence. Antigen: not known. Naive CD8 cells lacked CD45RO, underwent positive selection for CCR7 and left out terminally differentiated effector memory CD45RA+ cells. The authors split each subset's genomic DNA evenly across several immunoSEQ plates. The assay was immunoSEQ multiplex PCR, and TCRdb's table has in-frame clones only and misses some. The table shows about 2.1 million clones, with 85% to 95% occurring only once. The CDR3 extends over 14 amino acids. CDR1 and CDR2 (germline): MNHEY, SMNVEV (reference sequence). V was pared by 7 bases and J by 6 bases, with 17 bases between. The entry originates in a study of shared clonotypes between healthy human individuals. Whole-study findings and limits: Some naive CD4 clonotypes, about 5.5%, turned up in common across a few donors.

The TCR comes from a man aged 18-30 years in good health. Some clones in this sample may be carry-over from other donors' samples. The gene calls are TRBV27 and TRBJ2-3; tentative D call: TRBD2 (5 bases). The specimen was naive CD8+ T cells from PBMCs. CDR3 sequence (DNA): TGTGCCAGCATCTCAGCGGCCCACGGGGATACGCAGTATTTT. This sequence encodes CASISAAHGDTQYF.